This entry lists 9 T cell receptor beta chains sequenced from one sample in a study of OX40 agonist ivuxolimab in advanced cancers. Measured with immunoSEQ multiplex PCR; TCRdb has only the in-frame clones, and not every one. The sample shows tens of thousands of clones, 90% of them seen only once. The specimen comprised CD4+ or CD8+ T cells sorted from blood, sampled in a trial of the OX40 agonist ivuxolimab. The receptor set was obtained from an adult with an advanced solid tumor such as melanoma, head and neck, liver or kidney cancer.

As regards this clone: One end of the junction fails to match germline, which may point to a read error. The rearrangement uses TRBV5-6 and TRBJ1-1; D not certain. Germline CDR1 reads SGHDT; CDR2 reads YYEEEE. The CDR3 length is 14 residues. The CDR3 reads CARSCRTGNTEAFF. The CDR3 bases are TGTGCCAGAAGCTGCAGGACCGGGAACACTGAAGCTTTCTTT.

CDR3 DNA: TGTGCCAGCAGTGAAGAGGGGCTCGGACTAGCGGGGGCGACAGATACGCAGTATTTT. Translation gives CASSEEGLGLAGATDTQYF. The V and J genes are TRBV6-1 and TRBJ2-3; 13 positions agree with TRBD2. CDR3 size: 19 residues. Germline CDR1 MNHNS, CDR2 SASEGT. V shed 1 base, J shed 3 bases, and the junction held 10 bases outside the gene matches.

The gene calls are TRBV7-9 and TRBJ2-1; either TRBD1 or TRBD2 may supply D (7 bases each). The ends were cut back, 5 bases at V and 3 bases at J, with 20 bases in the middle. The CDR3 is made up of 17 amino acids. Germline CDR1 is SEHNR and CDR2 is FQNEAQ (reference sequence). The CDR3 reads CASSPGGTAALYNEQFF. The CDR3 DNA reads TGTGCCAGCAGCCCCGGGGGGACAGCGGCCCTCTACAATGAGCAGTTCTTC.

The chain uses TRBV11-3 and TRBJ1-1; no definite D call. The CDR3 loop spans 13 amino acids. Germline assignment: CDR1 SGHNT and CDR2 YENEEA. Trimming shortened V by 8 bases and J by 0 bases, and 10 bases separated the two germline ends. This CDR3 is CASSDRVNTEAFF. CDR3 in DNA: TGTGCCAGCTCGGACCGGGTGAACACTGAAGCTTTCTTT.

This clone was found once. CDR3 sequence: CASSLEAVANTGELFF. The CDR3 DNA sequence: TGTGCCAGCAGCTTAGAGGCGGTGGCGAACACCGGGGAGCTGTTTTTT. V and J are TRBV7-9 and TRBJ2-2, with D uncertain. The germline CDR1 and CDR2 sequences are SEHNR and FQNEAQ (reference sequence). The CDR3 is 16 residues long. V gave up 1 base and J gave up 0 bases, with 9 bases separating them.

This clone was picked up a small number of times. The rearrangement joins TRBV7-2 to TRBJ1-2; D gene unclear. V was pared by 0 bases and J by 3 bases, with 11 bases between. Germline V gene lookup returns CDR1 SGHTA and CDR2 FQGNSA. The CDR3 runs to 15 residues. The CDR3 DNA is TGTGCCAGCAGCTTAGCCGAGGGAAACTACTATGGCTACACCTTC. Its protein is CASSLAEGNYYGYTF.

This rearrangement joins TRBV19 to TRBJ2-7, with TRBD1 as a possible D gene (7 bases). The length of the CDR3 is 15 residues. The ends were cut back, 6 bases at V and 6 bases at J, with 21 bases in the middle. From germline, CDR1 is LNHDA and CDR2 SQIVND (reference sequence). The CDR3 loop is CASRGGGTEVSEQYF. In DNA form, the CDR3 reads TGTGCCAGTAGGGGGGGCGGGACAGAGGTTTCCGAGCAGTACTTC.

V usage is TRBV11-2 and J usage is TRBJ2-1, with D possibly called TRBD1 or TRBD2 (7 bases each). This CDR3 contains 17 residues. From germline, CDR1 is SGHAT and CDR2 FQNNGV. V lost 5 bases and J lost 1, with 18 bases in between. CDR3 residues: CASSPVTGRGSYNEQFF. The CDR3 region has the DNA TGTGCCAGCAGCCCGGTGACAGGGAGGGGATCCTACAATGAGCAGTTCTTC.

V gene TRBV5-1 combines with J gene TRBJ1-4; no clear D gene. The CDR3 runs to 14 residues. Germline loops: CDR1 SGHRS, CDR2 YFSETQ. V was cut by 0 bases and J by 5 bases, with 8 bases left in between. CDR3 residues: CASSLARRNEKLFF. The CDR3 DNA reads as TGCGCCAGCAGCTTGGCTCGGAGAAATGAAAAACTGTTTTTT.